The 27 T cell receptor beta chains presented below share a single source sample, sequenced in a study of early T cells in non-severe SARS-CoV-2 infection. TCRdb reprocessed the 5' RACE reads with MiXCR, giving one entry per CDR3 protein. The sample has around 57,000 distinct CDR3 sequences; approximately 10% are singletons. Sequencing was performed on whole blood. The receptors derive from an adult who was a healthcare worker with PCR-confirmed SARS-CoV-2 infection or an uninfected control (not recorded which).

V usage is TRBV5-1 and J usage is TRBJ2-3; 7 nucleotides align to TRBD1. Germline trimming cut 0 bases from V and 1 base from J; bases unmatched to any gene: 8. Germline values: CDR1 SGHRS, CDR2 YFSETQ. CDR3 length: 17 residues. The CDR3 reads CASSLAVGGGGTDTQYF. In DNA, the CDR3 is TGCGCCAGCAGCTTGGCGGTAGGGGGCGGTGGCACAGATACGCAGTATTTT.

The rearrangement links TRBV10-2 to TRBJ1-2; 8 bases fit TRBD1. V dropped 5 bases and J dropped 8; count of bases not matched to a gene: 7. The CDR3 sequence is 13 residues long. Germline V gene lookup returns CDR1 WSHSY and CDR2 SAAADI. CDR3 residues: CASSLTGGKGYTF. In DNA form, the CDR3 reads TGCGCCAGCAGTCTCACAGGGGGGAAGGGCTACACCTTC.

This rearrangement joins TRBV30 to TRBJ1-6, with 9 bases lining up with TRBD1. Germline-derived CDR1 and CDR2 are GTSNPN and SVGIG (reference sequence). V gave up 3 bases and J gave up 14 bases; unmatched junction bases: 11. CDR3 size: 14 residues. CDR3 nucleotide sequence: TGTGCCTGGAGCCCTCGGACAGGGGAGGCGGCCCTCCACTTT. Residues: CAWSPRTGEAALHF.

The table lists this clonotype with many counts. The rearrangement uses TRBV7-3 and TRBJ2-1; D gene unclear. Germline V gene lookup returns CDR1 SGHTA and CDR2 FQGTGA. Trimming shortened V by 5 bases and J by 0 bases, and 8 bases separated the two germline ends. The CDR3 spans 14 residues. The CDR3 reads CASSHRPSYNEQFF. The DNA of the CDR3 is TGTGCCAGCAGCCACCGGCCCTCCTACAATGAGCAGTTCTTC.

This clonotype was counted at least ten times. V is TRBV11-2 and J is TRBJ2-3, with D tentatively TRBD1 or TRBD2 (6 bases each). In germline, CDR1 is SGHAT, CDR2 FQNNGV. V lost 5 bases and J lost 5, with 11 bases in between. CDR3 length equals 13 residues. CDR3 residues: CASSGGLGDTQYF. As DNA, the CDR3 is TGTGCCAGCAGCGGGGGGCTGGGAGATACGCAGTATTTT.

The CDR3 region is CASSLVVGRGDYGYTF. In nucleotides, the CDR3 is TGTGCCAGCAGCTTAGTCGTAGGGCGAGGAGACTATGGCTACACCTTC. This chain joins TRBV11-2 and TRBJ1-2; D remains unclear. CDR1 and CDR2 from the germline V gene are SGHAT and FQNNGV. The CDR3 has 16 residues. V was pared by 1 base and J by 3 bases, with 15 bases between.

In this sample, this clonotype turned up many times. The chain uses TRBV5-4 and TRBJ2-7, with D perhaps TRBD1 (5 bases). The CDR3 totals 15 residues. Germline V CDR1 and CDR2: SGHNT, YYREEE (reference sequence). Trimming pared 4 bases from V and 1 base from J, leaving 15 bases between. The CDR3 protein is CASSASQGRSYEQYF. CDR3 bases: TGTGCCAGCAGCGCTTCGCAGGGTAGGTCCTACGAGCAGTACTTC. Based on the CDR3 plus reference TRBV5-4 and TRBJ2-7, the full variable domain is ETGVTQSPTHLIKTRGQQVTLRCSSQSGHNTVSWYQQALGQGPQFIFQYYREEENGRGNFPPRFSGLQFPNYSSELNVNALELDDSALYLCASSASQGRSYEQYFGPGTRLTVT.

A few counts support this clonotype. The V gene is TRBV28, the J gene TRBJ1-3; D remains ambiguous. V lost 2 bases to trimming and J lost 4 bases, with 15 bases between them. The CDR3 has 16 amino acids. Germline V gene sequence: CDR1 MDHEN, CDR2 SYDVKM. The CDR3 spells CASSLIGAGGGNTIYF. DNA for the CDR3: TGTGCCAGCAGTTTAATTGGCGCCGGAGGAGGAAACACCATATATTTT. The variable domain in full, with the rest retrieved from reference TRBV28 and TRBJ1-3, is DVKVTQSSRYLVKRTGEKVFLECVQDMDHENMFWYRQDPGLGLRLIYFSYDVKMKEKGDIPEGYSVSREKKERFSLILESASTNQTSMYLCASSLIGAGGGNTIYFGEGSWLTVV.

Many counts were recorded for this clonotype. This sequence joins TRBV7-6 and TRBJ1-2; D may be TRBD1 (6 bases). Trimming took 4 bases from V and 4 from J, leaving 16 bases between them. From germline, CDR1 is SGHVS and CDR2 FNYEAQ. There are 15 residues in the CDR3. CDR3 in amino acids: CASSSSGVLGYGYTF. CDR3 DNA: TGTGCCAGCAGCTCTTCAGGGGTCCTCGGCTATGGCTACACCTTC.

This clonotype was recorded a few times. The chain combines TRBV6-5 with TRBJ2-3; tentatively, D is TRBD2 (6 bases). CDR1 and CDR2 (germline): MNHEY, SVGAGI. Trimming shortened V by 2 bases and J by 1 base, and 10 bases separated the two germline ends. The CDR3 is 15 amino acids. The CDR3 region has the DNA TGTGCCAGCAGTTACGGCAGGGAGGGCACAGATACGCAGTATTTT. This translates into CASSYGREGTDTQYF.

This chain uses TRBV28 with TRBJ2-1; 7 nucleotides match TRBD2. CDR3 length equals 13 residues. The germline CDR1 and CDR2 sequences are MDHEN and SYDVKM. Trimming removed 4 bases from V and 11 bases from J; junction bases left unmatched: 8. CDR3 region: CASSWASGDQQFF. The CDR3 nucleotides are TGTGCCAGCAGTTGGGCTAGCGGAGACCAGCAGTTCTTC.

The rearrangement uses TRBV6-2 or TRBV6-3 and TRBJ1-5; no clear D gene. The CDR3 has 16 residues. V dropped 3 bases and J dropped 0 bases, with 12 bases sitting between them. The germline CDR1 and CDR2 sequences are MNHEY and SVGEGT. This CDR3 reads CASSYPALTSNQPQHF. DNA for the CDR3: TGTGCCAGCAGTTATCCGGCTTTGACTAGCAATCAGCCCCAGCATTTT.

Many counts were recorded for this clonotype. The rearrangement links TRBV5-4 to TRBJ2-2; 8 bases are shared with TRBD1. Per germline, CDR1 SGHNT and CDR2 YYREEE (reference sequence). V was pared by 3 bases and J by 2 bases, with 3 bases of the junction left unmatched. This CDR3 contains 15 residues. The CDR3 spells CASSWTGTNTGELFF. CDR3 DNA sequence: TGTGCCAGCAGCTGGACAGGGACCAACACCGGGGAGCTGTTTTTT.

Ten or more counts support this clonotype. This chain connects TRBV28 to TRBJ1-3; weak D call: TRBD1 (5 bases). The CDR3 sequence is 14 residues long. Germline-derived CDR1 and CDR2 are MDHEN and SYDVKM. V was pared by 7 bases and J by 2 bases, with 12 bases between. The CDR3 is CASTEWGAGNTIYF. CDR3 nucleotide sequence: TGTGCCAGCACCGAGTGGGGGGCTGGAAACACCATATATTTT. The entire variable domain, with the rest obtained from reference TRBV28 and TRBJ1-3, is as follows: DVKVTQSSRYLVKRTGEKVFLECVQDMDHENMFWYRQDPGLGLRLIYFSYDVKMKEKGDIPEGYSVSREKKERFSLILESASTNQTSMYLCASTEWGAGNTIYFGEGSWLTVV.

The CDR3 reads CSAVRQGDYGYTF. In DNA form, the CDR3 reads TGCAGCGCTGTGCGACAGGGAGACTATGGCTACACCTTC. This chain links TRBV29-1 with TRBJ1-2; TRBD1 aligns across 7 bases. The ends lost 7 bases at V and 3 bases at J; junction bases unmatched: 8. The CDR3 extends over 13 amino acids. In germline, CDR1 is SQVTM, CDR2 ANQGSEA.

Ten or more counts support this clonotype. This sequence joins TRBV28 and TRBJ2-1; TRBD1 matches at 8 bases. Trimming at V came to 4 bases and at J to 0 bases, leaving 5 bases not matched to a gene. Germline CDR1 MDHEN, CDR2 SYDVKM. The CDR3 is 16 amino acids. CDR3 protein: CASSSPQGGSYNEQFF. CDR3 nucleotides: TGTGCCAGCAGTTCACCACAGGGGGGCTCCTACAATGAGCAGTTCTTC.

This clonotype came up many times. A read error may account for a junction end that differs from germline. The chain has TRBV24-1 and TRBJ2-7; D is perhaps TRBD2 (6 bases). Germline V CDR1 and CDR2: KGHDR, SFDVKD. The CDR3 runs 13 residues. CDR3 amino acids: CATSDGGGYEQYF. In DNA, the CDR3 is TGTGCCACAAGTGACGGAGGAGGGTACGAGCAGTACTTC.

The gene calls are TRBV4-1 and TRBJ1-2, with D hard to call. The CDR3 runs to 16 residues. Germline lookup yields CDR1 MGHRA and CDR2 YSYEKL. Trimming took off 0 bases at V and 4 bases at J, with 15 bases between the two ends. The CDR3 loop reads CASSQDPPGRIYGYTF. The CDR3 bases are TGCGCCAGCAGCCAAGACCCTCCCGGGCGGATCTATGGCTACACCTTC.

The genes are TRBV18 and TRBJ2-3; D is uncertain. Germline CDR1 reads KGHSH; CDR2 reads LQKENI. V was cut by 4 bases and J by 3 bases, with 8 bases left in between. CDR3 size: 13 residues. Here the CDR3 DNA reads TGTGCCAGCTCACAAGGACGGACAGATACGCAGTATTTT. Its protein product is CASSQGRTDTQYF. Complete variable domain (other parts from reference TRBV18 and TRBJ2-3): NAGVMQNPRHLVRRRGQEARLRCSPMKGHSHVYWYRQLPEEGLKFMVYLQKENIIDESGMPKERFSAEFPKEGPSILRIQQVVRGDSAAYFCASSQGRTDTQYFGPGTRLTVL.

There are a few counts of this clonotype. The CDR3: CACTREIKEKLFF. The CDR3 DNA reads TGTGCCTGCACCAGGGAGATTAAGGAAAAACTGTTTTTT. This chain uses TRBV30 with TRBJ1-4; D perhaps matches TRBD1 (5 bases). CDR3 length: 13 amino acids. The V end lost 6 bases, the J end lost 8 bases, and 16 bases lay between the germline ends. Germline V gives CDR1 GTSNPN, CDR2 SVGIG (reference sequence).

In this sample, this clonotype turned up many times. CDR3 residues: CASSYGNRGREQFF. The CDR3 nucleotides read TGTGCCAGCAGTTACGGAAACAGGGGGAGGGAGCAGTTCTTC. The chain carries TRBV6-6 and TRBJ2-1; the match to TRBD1 covers 8 bases. With 2 bases clipped from V and 10 bases from J, the junction kept 7 bases outside the gene matches. Germline loops: CDR1 MNHNY, CDR2 SVGAGI (reference sequence). The CDR3 is made up of 14 amino acids.

This rearrangement joins TRBV20-1 to TRBJ1-6; D gene ambiguous. The CDR3 has 13 residues. The germline V gene encodes CDR1 DFQATT and CDR2 SNEGSKA (reference sequence). Trimming removed 6 bases from V and 5 bases from J, with 11 bases in between. CDR3 region: CSASGLNNSPLHF. In DNA form, the CDR3 reads TGCAGTGCCAGCGGTCTGAATAATTCACCCCTCCACTTT.

This rearrangement joins TRBV3-1 to TRBJ1-2; D remains ambiguous. The ends were cut back, 2 bases at V and 3 bases at J, with 16 bases in the middle. The CDR3 is 16 residues long. Per germline, CDR1 LGHDT and CDR2 YNNKEL (reference sequence). In nucleotides, the CDR3 is TGTGCCAGCAGCCAAATAGTTCTGCGTGGGGACTATGGCTACACCTTC. Encoded protein: CASSQIVLRGDYGYTF. Complete variable domain (other parts from reference TRBV3-1 and TRBJ1-2): DTAVSQTPKYLVTQMGNDKSIKCEQNLGHDTMYWYKQDSKKFLKIMFSYNNKELIINETVPNRFSPKSPDKAHLNLHINSLELGDSAVYFCASSQIVLRGDYGYTFGSGTRLTVV.

This chain uses TRBV20-1 with TRBJ2-3, with 7 positions matching TRBD1. The germline V gene encodes CDR1 DFQATT and CDR2 SNEGSKA (reference sequence). The CDR3 has 15 residues. V shed 6 bases and J 4 bases; nucleotides not matched to a gene: 13. The CDR3 region is CSARPGQSISDTQYF. The DNA of the CDR3 is TGCAGTGCACGCCCGGGACAGAGCATTTCAGATACGCAGTATTTT.

With respect to this clonotype: A much bigger clone sits one base away, suggesting this may be a read error. The CDR3 nucleotides read TGTGCCCGCGTTCGCGGGAGGGCCACCACAGATACGCAGTATTTT. It codes for CARVRGRATTDTQYF. The rearrangement joins TRBV6-1 to TRBJ2-3; TRBD2 aligns across 9 bases. The V segment lost 11 bases and the J segment 2 bases; nucleotides outside the gene matches: 11. This CDR3 has 15 residues. Germline V gives CDR1 MNHNS, CDR2 SASEGT.

Judged by abundance, this clonotype is medium-sized. The chain carries TRBV28 and TRBJ2-3, with D maybe TRBD1 (5 bases). Germline V gene lookup returns CDR1 MDHEN and CDR2 SYDVKM. V lost 3 bases and J 3 bases, leaving 16 bases between the germline ends. The CDR3 is made up of 16 amino acids. The CDR3 sequence: CASSFGMGRGTDTQYF. CDR3 bases: TGTGCCAGCAGTTTCGGAATGGGGCGCGGAACAGATACGCAGTATTTT.

This clonotype has ten or more counts. The chain carries TRBV5-8 and TRBJ1-1, with TRBD1 as a possible D gene (5 bases). The germline V gene encodes CDR1 SGHTS and CDR2 YDEGEE. The V end lost 4 bases, the J end lost 1 base, and 14 bases lay between the germline ends. The CDR3 is 15 amino acids. CDR3 in DNA: TGTGCCAGCAGCCGTTACAGGTTACGGAACACTGAAGCTTTCTTT. This encodes CASSRYRLRNTEAFF. The full variable domain, with the rest looked up from reference TRBV5-8 and TRBJ1-1, is EAGVTQSPTHLIKTRGQQATLRCSPISGHTSVYWYQQALGLGLQFLLWYDEGEERNRGNFPPRFSGRQFPNYSSELNVNALELEDSALYLCASSRYRLRNTEAFFGQGTRLTVV.